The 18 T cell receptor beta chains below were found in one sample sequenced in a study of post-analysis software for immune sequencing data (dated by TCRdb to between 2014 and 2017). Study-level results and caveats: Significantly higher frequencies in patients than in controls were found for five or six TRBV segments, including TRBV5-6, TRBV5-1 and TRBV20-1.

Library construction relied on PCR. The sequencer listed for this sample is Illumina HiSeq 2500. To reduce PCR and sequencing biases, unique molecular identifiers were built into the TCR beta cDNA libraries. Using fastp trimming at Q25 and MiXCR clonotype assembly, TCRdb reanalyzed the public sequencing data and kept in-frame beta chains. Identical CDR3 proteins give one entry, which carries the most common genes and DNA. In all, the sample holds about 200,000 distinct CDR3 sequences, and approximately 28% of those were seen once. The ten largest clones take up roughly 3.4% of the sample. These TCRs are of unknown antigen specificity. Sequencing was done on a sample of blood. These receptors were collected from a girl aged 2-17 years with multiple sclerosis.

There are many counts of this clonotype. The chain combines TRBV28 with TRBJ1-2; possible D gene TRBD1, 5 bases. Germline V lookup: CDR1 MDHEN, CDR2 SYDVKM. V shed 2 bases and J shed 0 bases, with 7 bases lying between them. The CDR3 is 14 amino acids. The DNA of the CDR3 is TGTGCCAGCAGTTTACCAGGGACTAACTATGGCTACACCTTC. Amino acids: CASSLPGTNYGYTF.

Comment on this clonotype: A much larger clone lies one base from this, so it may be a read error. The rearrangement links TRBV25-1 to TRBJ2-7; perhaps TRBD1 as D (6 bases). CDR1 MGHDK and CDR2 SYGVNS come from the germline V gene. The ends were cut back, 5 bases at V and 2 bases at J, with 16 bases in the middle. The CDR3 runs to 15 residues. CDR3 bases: TGTGCCAGCAGTACACTCAGGACAGAGCCCTACGAGCAGTACTTC. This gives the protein CASSTLRTEPYEQYF.

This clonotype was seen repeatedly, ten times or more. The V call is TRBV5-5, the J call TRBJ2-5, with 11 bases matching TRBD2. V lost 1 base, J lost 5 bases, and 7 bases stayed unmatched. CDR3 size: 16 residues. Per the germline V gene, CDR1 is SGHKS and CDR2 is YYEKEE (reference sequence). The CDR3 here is CASSLTSGRMGETQYF. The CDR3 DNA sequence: TGTGCCAGCAGCTTGACTAGCGGGAGAATGGGGGAGACCCAGTACTTC.

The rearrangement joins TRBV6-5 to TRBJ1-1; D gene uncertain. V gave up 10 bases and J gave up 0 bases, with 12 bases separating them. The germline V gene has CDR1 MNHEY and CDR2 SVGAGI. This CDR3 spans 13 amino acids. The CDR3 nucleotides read TGTGCCACCTTGGACGCCATGAACACTGAAGCTTTCTTT. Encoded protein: CATLDAMNTEAFF.

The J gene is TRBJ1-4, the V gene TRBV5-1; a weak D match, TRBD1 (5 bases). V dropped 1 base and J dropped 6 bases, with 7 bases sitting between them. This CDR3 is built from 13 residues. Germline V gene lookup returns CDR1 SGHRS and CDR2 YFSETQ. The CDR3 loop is CASSLTGDEKLFF. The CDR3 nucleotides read TGCGCCAGCAGCTTGACAGGAGATGAAAAACTGTTTTTT.

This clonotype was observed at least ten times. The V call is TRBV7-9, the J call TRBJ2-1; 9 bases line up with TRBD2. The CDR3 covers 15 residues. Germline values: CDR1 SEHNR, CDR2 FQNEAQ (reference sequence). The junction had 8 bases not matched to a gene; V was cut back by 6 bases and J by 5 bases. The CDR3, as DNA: TGTGCCAGCAGACCCGGGACTAGCAGCCACAATGAGCAGTTCTTC. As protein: CASRPGTSSHNEQFF.

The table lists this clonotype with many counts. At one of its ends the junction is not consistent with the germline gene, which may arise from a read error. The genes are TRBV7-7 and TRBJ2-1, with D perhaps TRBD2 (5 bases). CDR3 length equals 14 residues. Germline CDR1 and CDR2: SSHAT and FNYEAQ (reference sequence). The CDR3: CASSSRGSSNEQFF. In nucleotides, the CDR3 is TGTGCTAGCAGTTCCCGGGGTAGCTCCAATGAGCAGTTCTTC.

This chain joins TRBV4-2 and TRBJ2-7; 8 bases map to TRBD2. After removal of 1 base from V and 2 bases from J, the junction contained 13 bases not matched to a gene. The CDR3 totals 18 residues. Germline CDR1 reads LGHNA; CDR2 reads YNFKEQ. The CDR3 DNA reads TGTGCCAGCAGCCAAGGTCTGGCGGGGGGCTCTTTTACCTACGAGCAGTACTTC. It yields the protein CASSQGLAGGSFTYEQYF.

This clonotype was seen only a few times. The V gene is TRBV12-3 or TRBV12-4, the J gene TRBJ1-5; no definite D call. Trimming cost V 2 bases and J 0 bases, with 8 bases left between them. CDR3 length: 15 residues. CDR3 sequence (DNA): TGTGCCAGCAGTTTACACAGTTATAGCAATCAGCCCCAGCATTTT. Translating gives CASSLHSYSNQPQHF.

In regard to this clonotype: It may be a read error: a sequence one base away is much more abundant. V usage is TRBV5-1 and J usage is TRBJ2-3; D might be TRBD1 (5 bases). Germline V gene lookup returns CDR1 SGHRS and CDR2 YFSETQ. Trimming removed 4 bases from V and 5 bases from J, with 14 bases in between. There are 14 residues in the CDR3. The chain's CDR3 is CASSRTPPGDTQYF. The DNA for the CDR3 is TGCGCCAGCAGCCGGACACCACCGGGAGATACGCAGTATTTT.

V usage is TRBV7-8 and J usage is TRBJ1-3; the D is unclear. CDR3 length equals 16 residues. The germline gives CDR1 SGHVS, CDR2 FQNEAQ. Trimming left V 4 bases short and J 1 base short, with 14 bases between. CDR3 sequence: CASSSLTTRSGNTIYF. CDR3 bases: TGTGCCAGCAGCTCCTTGACTACCAGATCTGGAAACACCATATATTTT.

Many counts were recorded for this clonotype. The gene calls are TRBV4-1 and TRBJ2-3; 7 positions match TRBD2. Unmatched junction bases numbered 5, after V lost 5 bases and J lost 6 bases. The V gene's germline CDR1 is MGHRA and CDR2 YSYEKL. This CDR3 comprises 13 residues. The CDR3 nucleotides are TGCGCCAGCAGCTCTGGGGGGGGGGATACGCAGTATTTT. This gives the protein CASSSGGGDTQYF.

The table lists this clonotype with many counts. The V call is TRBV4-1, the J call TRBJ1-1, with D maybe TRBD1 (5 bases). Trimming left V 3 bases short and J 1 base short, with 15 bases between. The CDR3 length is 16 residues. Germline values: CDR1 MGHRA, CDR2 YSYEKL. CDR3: CASSHQRGDPNTEAFF. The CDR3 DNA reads TGCGCCAGCAGCCATCAGCGAGGGGACCCGAACACTGAAGCTTTCTTT.

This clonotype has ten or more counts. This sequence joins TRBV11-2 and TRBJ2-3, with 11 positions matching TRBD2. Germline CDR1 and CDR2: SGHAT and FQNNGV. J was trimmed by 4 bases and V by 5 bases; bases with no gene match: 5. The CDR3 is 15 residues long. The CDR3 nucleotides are TGTGCCAGCAGCGAACTAGCGGGAGTCGCAGATACGCAGTATTTT. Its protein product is CASSELAGVADTQYF.

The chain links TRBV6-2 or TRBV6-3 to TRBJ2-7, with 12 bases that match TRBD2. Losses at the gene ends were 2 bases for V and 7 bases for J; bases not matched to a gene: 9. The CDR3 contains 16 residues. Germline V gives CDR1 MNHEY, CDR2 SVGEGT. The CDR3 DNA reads TGTGCCAGCAGTTACGTCCTAGCGGGGGGGCATAATGAGCAGTACTTC. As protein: CASSYVLAGGHNEQYF.

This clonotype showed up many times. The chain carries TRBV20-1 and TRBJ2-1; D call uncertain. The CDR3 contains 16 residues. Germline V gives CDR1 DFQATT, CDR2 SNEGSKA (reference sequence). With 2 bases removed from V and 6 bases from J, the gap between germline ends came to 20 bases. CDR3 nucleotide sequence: TGCAGTGCTAGACAGCACACCCGTACAATCTCCAATGAGCAGTTCTTC. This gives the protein CSARQHTRTISNEQFF.

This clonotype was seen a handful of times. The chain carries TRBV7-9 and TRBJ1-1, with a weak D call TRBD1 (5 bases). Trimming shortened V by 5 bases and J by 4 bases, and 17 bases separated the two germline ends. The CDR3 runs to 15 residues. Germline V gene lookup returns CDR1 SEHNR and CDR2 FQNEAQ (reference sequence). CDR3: CASSPGSVRGTEAFF. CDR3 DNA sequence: TGTGCCAGCAGCCCCGGGTCGGTTAGGGGCACTGAAGCTTTCTTT.

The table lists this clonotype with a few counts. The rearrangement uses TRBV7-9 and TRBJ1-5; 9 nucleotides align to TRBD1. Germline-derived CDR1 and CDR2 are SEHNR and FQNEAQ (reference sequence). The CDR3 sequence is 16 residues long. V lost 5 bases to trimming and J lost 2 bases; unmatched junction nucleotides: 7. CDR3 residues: CASSNKQGAGNQPQHF. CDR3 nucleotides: TGTGCCAGCAGCAATAAACAGGGGGCAGGCAATCAGCCCCAGCATTTT.